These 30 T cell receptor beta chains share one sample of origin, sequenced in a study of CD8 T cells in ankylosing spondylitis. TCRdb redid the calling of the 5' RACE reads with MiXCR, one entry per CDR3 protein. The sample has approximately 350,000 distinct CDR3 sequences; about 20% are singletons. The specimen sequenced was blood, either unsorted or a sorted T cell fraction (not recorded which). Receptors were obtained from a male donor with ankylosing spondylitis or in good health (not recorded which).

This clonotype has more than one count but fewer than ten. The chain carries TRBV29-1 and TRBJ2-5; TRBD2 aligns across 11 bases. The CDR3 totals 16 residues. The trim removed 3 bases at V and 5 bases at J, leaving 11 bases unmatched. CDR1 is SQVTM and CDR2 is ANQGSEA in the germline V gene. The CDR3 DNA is TGCAGCGTTGAGGGGCTAGCGGGGGGTTTTGGGGAGACCCAGTACTTC. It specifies CSVEGLAGGFGETQYF.

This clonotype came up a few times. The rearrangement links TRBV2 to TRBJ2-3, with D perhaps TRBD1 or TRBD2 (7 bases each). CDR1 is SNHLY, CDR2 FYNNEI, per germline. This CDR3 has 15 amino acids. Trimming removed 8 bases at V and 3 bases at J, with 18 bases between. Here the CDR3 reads CASGGETGSTDTQYF. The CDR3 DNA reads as TGTGCCAGCGGGGGGGAGACAGGGTCAACAGATACGCAGTATTTT. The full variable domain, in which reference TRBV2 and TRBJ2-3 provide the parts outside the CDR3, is EPEVTQTPSHQVTQMGQEVILRCVPISNHLYFYWYRQILGQKVEFLVSFYNNEISEKSEIFDDQFSVERPDGSNFTLKIRSTKLEDSAMYFCASGGETGSTDTQYFGPGTRLTVL.

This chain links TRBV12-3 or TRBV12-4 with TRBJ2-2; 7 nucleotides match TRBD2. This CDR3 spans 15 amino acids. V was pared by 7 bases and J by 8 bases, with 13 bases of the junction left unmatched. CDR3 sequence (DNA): TGTGCCAGCACCCCTACAGCGGGGTCGGCGGGGGAGCTGTTTTTT. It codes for CASTPTAGSAGELFF.

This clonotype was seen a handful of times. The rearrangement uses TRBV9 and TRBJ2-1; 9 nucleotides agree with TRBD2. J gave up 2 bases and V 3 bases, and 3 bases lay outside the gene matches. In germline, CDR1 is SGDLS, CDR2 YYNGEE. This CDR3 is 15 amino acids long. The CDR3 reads CASSAGGGAYNEQFF. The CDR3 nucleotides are TGTGCCAGCAGCGCGGGCGGGGGGGCCTACAATGAGCAGTTCTTC.

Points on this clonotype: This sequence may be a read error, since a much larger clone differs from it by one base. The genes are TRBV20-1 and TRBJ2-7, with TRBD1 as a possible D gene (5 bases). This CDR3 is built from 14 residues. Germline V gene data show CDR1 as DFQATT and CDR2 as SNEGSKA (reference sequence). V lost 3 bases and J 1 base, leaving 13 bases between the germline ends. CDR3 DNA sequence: TGCAGTGCTAGTGATAGGAACAGGTCCTACGAGCAGTACTTC. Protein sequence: CSASDRNRSYEQYF.

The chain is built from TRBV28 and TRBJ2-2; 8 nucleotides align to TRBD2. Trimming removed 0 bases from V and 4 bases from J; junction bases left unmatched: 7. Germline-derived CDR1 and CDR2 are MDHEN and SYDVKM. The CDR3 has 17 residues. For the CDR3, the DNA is TGTGCCAGCAGTTTATGGGGACTAGATTTCGGCACCGGGGAGCTGTTTTTT. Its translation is CASSLWGLDFGTGELFF.

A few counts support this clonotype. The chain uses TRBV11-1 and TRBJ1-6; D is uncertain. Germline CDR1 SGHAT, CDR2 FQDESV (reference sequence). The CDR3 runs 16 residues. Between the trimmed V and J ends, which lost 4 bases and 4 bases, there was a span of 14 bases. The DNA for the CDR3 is TGTGCCAGCAGCTCCACCTCGGGCGATTATAATTCACCCCTCCACTTT. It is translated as CASSSTSGDYNSPLHF.

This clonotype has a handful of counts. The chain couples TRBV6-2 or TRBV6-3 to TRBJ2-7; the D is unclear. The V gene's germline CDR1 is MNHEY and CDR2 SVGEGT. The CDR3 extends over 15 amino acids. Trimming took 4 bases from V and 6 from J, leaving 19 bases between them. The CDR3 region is CASSLSDVGISEQYF. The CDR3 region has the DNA TGTGCCAGCAGTTTATCGGACGTGGGGATCAGCGAGCAGTACTTC.

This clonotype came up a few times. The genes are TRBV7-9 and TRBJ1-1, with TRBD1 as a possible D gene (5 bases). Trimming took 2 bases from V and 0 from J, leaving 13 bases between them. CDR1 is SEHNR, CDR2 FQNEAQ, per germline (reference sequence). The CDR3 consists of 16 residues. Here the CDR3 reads CASSLRAGPLNTEAFF. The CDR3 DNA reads TGTGCCAGCAGCTTAAGGGCAGGGCCGTTGAACACTGAAGCTTTCTTT.

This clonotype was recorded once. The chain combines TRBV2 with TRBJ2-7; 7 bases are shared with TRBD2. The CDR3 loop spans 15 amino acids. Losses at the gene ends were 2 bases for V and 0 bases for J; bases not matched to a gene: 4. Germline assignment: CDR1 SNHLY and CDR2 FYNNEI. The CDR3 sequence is CASSENGGYSYEQYF. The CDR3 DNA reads TGTGCCAGCAGTGAAAACGGGGGGTACTCCTACGAGCAGTACTTC. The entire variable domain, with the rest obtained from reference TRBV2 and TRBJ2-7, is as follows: EPEVTQTPSHQVTQMGQEVILRCVPISNHLYFYWYRQILGQKVEFLVSFYNNEISEKSEIFDDQFSVERPDGSNFTLKIRSTKLEDSAMYFCASSENGGYSYEQYFGPGTRLTVT.

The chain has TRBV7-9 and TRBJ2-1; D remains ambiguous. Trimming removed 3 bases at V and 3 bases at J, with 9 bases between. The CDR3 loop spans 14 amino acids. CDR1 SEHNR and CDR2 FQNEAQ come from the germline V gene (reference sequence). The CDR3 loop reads CASSFEAFYNEQFF. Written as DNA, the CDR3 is TGTGCCAGCAGCTTTGAGGCTTTCTACAATGAGCAGTTCTTC.

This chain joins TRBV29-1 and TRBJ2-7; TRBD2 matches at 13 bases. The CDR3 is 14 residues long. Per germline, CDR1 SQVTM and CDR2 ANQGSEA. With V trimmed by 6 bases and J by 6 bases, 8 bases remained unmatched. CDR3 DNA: TGCAGCGTCACTAGCGGGGGGGCAGTAGCCGAGCAGTACTTC. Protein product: CSVTSGGAVAEQYF.

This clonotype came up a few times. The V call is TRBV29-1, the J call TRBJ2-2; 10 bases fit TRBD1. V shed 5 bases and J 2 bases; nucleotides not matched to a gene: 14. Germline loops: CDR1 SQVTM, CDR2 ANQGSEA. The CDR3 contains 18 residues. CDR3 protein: CSVWAPGWDRGNTGELFF. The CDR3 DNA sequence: TGCAGCGTTTGGGCACCGGGATGGGACAGGGGAAACACCGGGGAGCTGTTTTTT.

The CDR3 region is CATSLVGGPPGYEQYF. Here the CDR3 DNA reads TGTGCCACCAGCCTCGTCGGGGGGCCTCCTGGGTACGAGCAGTACTTC. J is TRBJ2-7 and V is TRBV15; D is perhaps TRBD2 (7 bases). The CDR3 runs to 16 residues. Germline CDR1 LNHNV, CDR2 YYDKDF (reference sequence). V was shortened by 5 bases and J by 4 bases, with 21 bases between the two germline ends.

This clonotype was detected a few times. The CDR3 nucleotides are TGTGCCAGCAGCCAAGATAGGAGTACTGAAGCTTTCTTT. This sequence encodes CASSQDRSTEAFF. The rearrangement joins TRBV14 to TRBJ1-1; D gene unclear. The CDR3 totals 13 residues. V lost 0 bases to trimming and J lost 5 bases, with 7 bases between them. Germline V gene data show CDR1 as SGHDN and CDR2 as FVKESK. The whole variable domain, remainder taken from reference TRBV14 and TRBJ1-1, is EAGVTQFPSHSVIEKGQTVTLRCDPISGHDNLYWYRRVMGKEIKFLLHFVKESKQDESGMPNNRFLAERTGGTYSTLKVQPAELEDSGVYFCASSQDRSTEAFFGQGTRLTVV.

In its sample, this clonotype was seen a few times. CDR3: CASSRTESYEQYF. CDR3 in DNA: TGTGCCAGCAGTCGGACGGAATCCTACGAGCAGTACTTC. V gene TRBV12-3 or TRBV12-4 combines with J gene TRBJ2-7; no definite D call. The V end lost 5 bases, the J end lost 1 base, and 9 bases lay between the germline ends. The CDR3 is made up of 13 amino acids.

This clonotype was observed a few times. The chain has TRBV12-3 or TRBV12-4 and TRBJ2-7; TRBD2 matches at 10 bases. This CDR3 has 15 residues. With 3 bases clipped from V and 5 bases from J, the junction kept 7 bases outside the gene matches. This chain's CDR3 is CASSLFSGGPHEQYF. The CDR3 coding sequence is TGTGCCAGCAGTTTGTTTAGCGGGGGGCCCCACGAGCAGTACTTC.

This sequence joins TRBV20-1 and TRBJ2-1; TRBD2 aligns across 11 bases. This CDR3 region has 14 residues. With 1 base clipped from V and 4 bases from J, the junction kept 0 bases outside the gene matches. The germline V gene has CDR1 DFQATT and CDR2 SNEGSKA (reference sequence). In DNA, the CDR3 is TGCAGTGCTAGAGCTAGCGGGGGGTACAATGAGCAGTTCTTC. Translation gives CSARASGGYNEQFF.

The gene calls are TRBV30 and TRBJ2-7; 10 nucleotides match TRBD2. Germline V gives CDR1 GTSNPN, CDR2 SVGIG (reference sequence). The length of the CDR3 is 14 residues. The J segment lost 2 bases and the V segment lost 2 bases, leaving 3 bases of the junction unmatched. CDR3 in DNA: TGTGCCTGGAGTTGGACTAGCGGAGCCTACGAGCAGTACTTC. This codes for CAWSWTSGAYEQYF.

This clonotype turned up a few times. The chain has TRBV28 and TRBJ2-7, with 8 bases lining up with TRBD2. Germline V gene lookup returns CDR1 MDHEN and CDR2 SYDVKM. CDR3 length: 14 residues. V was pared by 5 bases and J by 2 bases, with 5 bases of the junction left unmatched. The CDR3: CASSKPGLAYEQYF. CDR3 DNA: TGTGCCAGCAGTAAACCGGGACTAGCCTACGAGCAGTACTTC. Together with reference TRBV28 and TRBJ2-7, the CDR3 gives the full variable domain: DVKVTQSSRYLVKRTGEKVFLECVQDMDHENMFWYRQDPGLGLRLIYFSYDVKMKEKGDIPEGYSVSREKKERFSLILESASTNQTSMYLCASSKPGLAYEQYFGPGTRLTVT.

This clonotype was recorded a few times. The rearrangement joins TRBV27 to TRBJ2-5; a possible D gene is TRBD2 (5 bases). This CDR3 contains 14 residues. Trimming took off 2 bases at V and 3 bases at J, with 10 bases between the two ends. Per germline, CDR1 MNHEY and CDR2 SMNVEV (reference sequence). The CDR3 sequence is CASSLGRGKETQYF. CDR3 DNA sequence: TGTGCCAGCAGTTTAGGTCGGGGAAAAGAGACCCAGTACTTC.

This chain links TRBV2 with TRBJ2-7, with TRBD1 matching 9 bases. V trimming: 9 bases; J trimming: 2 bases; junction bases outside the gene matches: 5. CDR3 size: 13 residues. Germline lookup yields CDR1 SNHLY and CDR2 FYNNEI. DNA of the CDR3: TGTGCCAGATCCGGGACAGGGCCCTACGAGCAGTACTTC. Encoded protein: CARSGTGPYEQYF.

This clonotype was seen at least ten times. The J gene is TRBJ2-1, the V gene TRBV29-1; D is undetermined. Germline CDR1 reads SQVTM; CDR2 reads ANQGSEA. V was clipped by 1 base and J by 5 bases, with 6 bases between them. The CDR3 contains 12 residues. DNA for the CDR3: TGCAGCGTTGAAGCCGATCACAATGAGCAGTTCTTC. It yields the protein CSVEADHNEQFF.

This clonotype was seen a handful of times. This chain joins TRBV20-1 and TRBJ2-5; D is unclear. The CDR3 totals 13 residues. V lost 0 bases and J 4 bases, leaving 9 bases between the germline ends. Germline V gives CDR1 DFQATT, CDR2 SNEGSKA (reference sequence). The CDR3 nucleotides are TGCAGTGCTAGAGATCTTCTAGTAGAGACCCAGTACTTC. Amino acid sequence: CSARDLLVETQYF.

The CDR3 sequence: CASSDYYQETQYF. CDR3 DNA: TGTGCCAGCAGTGACTACTACCAAGAGACCCAGTACTTC. The V gene is TRBV2, the J gene TRBJ2-5; D remains unclear. With 3 bases removed from V and 0 bases from J, the gap between germline ends came to 5 bases. From germline, CDR1 is SNHLY and CDR2 FYNNEI. The CDR3 is 13 amino acids.

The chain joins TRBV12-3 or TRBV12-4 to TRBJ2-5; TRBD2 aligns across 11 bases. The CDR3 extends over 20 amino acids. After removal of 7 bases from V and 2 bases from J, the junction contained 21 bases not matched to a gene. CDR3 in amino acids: CASTLLWLVTSGEPQETQYF. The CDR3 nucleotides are TGTGCCAGCACCCTCCTGTGGTTGGTGACTAGCGGGGAACCTCAAGAGACCCAGTACTTC.

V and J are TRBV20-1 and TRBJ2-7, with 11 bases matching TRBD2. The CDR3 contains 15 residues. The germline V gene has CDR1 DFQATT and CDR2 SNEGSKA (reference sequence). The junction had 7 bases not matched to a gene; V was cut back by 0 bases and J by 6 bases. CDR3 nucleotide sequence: TGCAGTGCTAGAGATCAGAGGGGACTAGCGGCCGAGCAGTACTTC. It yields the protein CSARDQRGLAAEQYF.

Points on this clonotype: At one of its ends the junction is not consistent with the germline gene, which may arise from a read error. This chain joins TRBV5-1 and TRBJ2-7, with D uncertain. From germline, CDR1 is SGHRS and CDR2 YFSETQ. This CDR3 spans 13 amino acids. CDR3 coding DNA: TGCGCCAGCAGCTTGGTGCCCTCCCACGAGCAGTACTTC. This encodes CASSLVPSHEQYF.

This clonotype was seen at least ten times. The CDR3 is CSVEVKTQYF. In DNA, the CDR3 is TGCAGCGTTGAAGTCAAGACCCAGTACTTC. The chain links TRBV29-1 to TRBJ2-5; D is unclear. The germline gives CDR1 SQVTM, CDR2 ANQGSEA. This CDR3 has 10 amino acids. Trimming cost V 1 base and J 6 bases, with 3 bases left between them.

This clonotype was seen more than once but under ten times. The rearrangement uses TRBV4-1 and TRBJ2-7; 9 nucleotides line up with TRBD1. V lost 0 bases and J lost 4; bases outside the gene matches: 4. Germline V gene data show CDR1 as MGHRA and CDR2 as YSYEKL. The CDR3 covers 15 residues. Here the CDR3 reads CASSQDLTGGYEQYF. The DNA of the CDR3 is TGCGCCAGCAGCCAAGACCTGACAGGGGGATACGAGCAGTACTTC.